The 26 T cell receptor beta chains presented below share a single source sample, sequenced in a study of blood T cell repertoires in COVID-19. TCRdb keeps only in-frame clones here, not all; method: immunoSEQ multiplex PCR. Here the sample spans 250,000 to 300,000 clones, approximately 84% being singletons. The specimen was PBMCs or T cells enriched from blood (not recorded which). The receptor set was obtained from a man younger than 35 who had recovered from COVID-19.

The gene calls are TRBV15 and TRBJ1-6; possible D gene TRBD1, 6 bases. The CDR3 is 16 residues long. Per germline, CDR1 LNHNV and CDR2 YYDKDF (reference sequence). V lost 0 bases and J 7 bases, leaving 13 bases between the germline ends. CDR3 coding DNA: TGTGCCACCAGCAGAGATCGGGACATAGGGAATTCACCCCTCCACTTT. The encoded protein is CATSRDRDIGNSPLHF.

This chain connects TRBV7-9 to TRBJ1-5; 9 bases align to TRBD1. The J segment lost 4 bases and the V segment lost 4 bases, leaving 2 bases of the junction unmatched. The CDR3 spans 14 residues. Germline values: CDR1 SEHNR, CDR2 FQNEAQ (reference sequence). The CDR3 is CASSSGQGNQPQHF. The DNA for the CDR3 is TGTGCCAGCAGCTCGGGACAGGGAAATCAGCCCCAGCATTTT.

The chain employs TRBV2 and TRBJ2-3; 9 nucleotides line up with TRBD2. This CDR3 has 14 amino acids. Germline CDR1 reads SNHLY; CDR2 reads FYNNEI. Losses at the gene ends were 7 bases for V and 1 base for J; bases not matched to a gene: 3. The CDR3 sequence: CASTWTSGTDTQYF. Here the CDR3 DNA reads TGTGCCAGCACATGGACTAGCGGCACAGATACGCAGTATTTT. Complete variable domain (other parts from reference TRBV2 and TRBJ2-3): EPEVTQTPSHQVTQMGQEVILRCVPISNHLYFYWYRQILGQKVEFLVSFYNNEISEKSEIFDDQFSVERPDGSNFTLKIRSTKLEDSAMYFCASTWTSGTDTQYFGPGTRLTVL.

The rearrangement links TRBV7-6 to TRBJ1-1; D gene unclear. The V gene's germline CDR1 is SGHVS and CDR2 FNYEAQ. The V end lost 8 bases, the J end lost 0 bases, and 10 bases lay between the germline ends. The CDR3 sequence is 13 residues long. CDR3 sequence reads: CASRRGLNTEAFF. CDR3 in DNA: TGTGCCAGCCGGCGAGGCTTGAACACTGAAGCTTTCTTT.

This CDR3 is CASSLGGGIYHNEQFF. In nucleotides, the CDR3 is TGTGCCAGCAGCTTAGGTGGGGGGATCTACCACAATGAGCAGTTCTTC. The chain carries TRBV11-2 and TRBJ2-1; perhaps TRBD2 as D (6 bases). This CDR3 has 16 residues. Trimming shortened V by 1 base and J by 5 bases, and 15 bases separated the two germline ends. Germline CDR1 SGHAT, CDR2 FQNNGV. The full variable domain, rest sourced from reference TRBV11-2 and TRBJ2-1, is EAGVAQSPRYKIIEKRQSVAFWCNPISGHATLYWYQQILGQGPKLLIQFQNNGVVDDSQLPKDRFSAERLKGVDSTLKIQPAKLEDSAVYLCASSLGGGIYHNEQFFGPGTRLTVL.

The V and J genes are TRBV30 and TRBJ1-3; D remains unclear. This CDR3 contains 14 residues. Germline loops: CDR1 GTSNPN, CDR2 SVGIG (reference sequence). V dropped 3 bases and J dropped 0 bases, with 9 bases sitting between them. CDR3 DNA sequence: TGTGCCTGGAGCGGCGGGAACTCTGGAAACACCATATATTTT. It is translated as CAWSGGNSGNTIYF.

The chain recombines TRBV24-1 with TRBJ1-5; 9 bases map to TRBD1. Germline trimming cut 5 bases from V and 4 bases from J; bases unmatched to any gene: 8. Per the germline V gene, CDR1 is KGHDR and CDR2 is SFDVKD. The CDR3 is made up of 16 amino acids. The CDR3 DNA sequence: TGTGCCACCAGTGGAAGGCACGGACAGGGGAATCAGCCCCAGCATTTT. Translated: CATSGRHGQGNQPQHF.

The chain joins TRBV28 to TRBJ1-2; 7 nucleotides align to TRBD1. CDR1 and CDR2 (germline): MDHEN, SYDVKM. V lost 6 bases to trimming and J lost 0 bases; unmatched junction nucleotides: 7. CDR3 length equals 15 residues. DNA for the CDR3: TGTGCCAGCAGGACAGACAGGGACGCTAACTATGGCTACACCTTC. Amino acids: CASRTDRDANYGYTF.

The chain has TRBV18 and TRBJ1-5, with D possibly matching TRBD1 (6 bases). The V end was cut by 3 bases, the J end by 4 bases, with 10 bases between. In germline, CDR1 is KGHSH, CDR2 LQKENI. The CDR3 is 14 amino acids. As DNA, the CDR3 is TGTGCCAGCTCACCCGGGACATCAAATCAGCCCCAGCATTTT. It codes for CASSPGTSNQPQHF.

This chain joins TRBV25-1 and TRBJ1-1; 7 nucleotides agree with TRBD1. With V trimmed by 5 bases and J by 1 base, 10 bases remained unmatched. This CDR3 contains 16 residues. Germline V gene sequence: CDR1 MGHDK, CDR2 SYGVNS. CDR3 DNA sequence: TGTGCCAGCAGTAAAACGGAGGGGGCGGGGAACACTGAAGCTTTCTTT. Amino acids: CASSKTEGAGNTEAFF.

The gene calls are TRBV20-1 and TRBJ2-5; D uncertain. This CDR3 contains 13 residues. CDR1 and CDR2 from the germline V gene are DFQATT and SNEGSKA (reference sequence). Trimming stripped 3 bases from V and 8 bases from J, with 16 bases between. The CDR3 nucleotides read TGCAGTGCTAGTTTCAGTGAGGCAGAAACCCAGTACTTC. It encodes CSASFSEAETQYF.

The chain employs TRBV7-9 and TRBJ1-2; the match to TRBD1 covers 7 bases. Losses at the gene ends were 6 bases for V and 5 bases for J; bases not matched to a gene: 9. This CDR3 has 14 residues. Germline V CDR1 and CDR2: SEHNR, FQNEAQ (reference sequence). CDR3 residues: CASRKTGTDYGYTF. DNA of the CDR3: TGTGCCAGCAGGAAAACCGGGACAGATTATGGCTACACCTTC.

Only one count was recorded for this clone. The chain combines TRBV19 with TRBJ2-1, with 9 positions matching TRBD2. This CDR3 has 15 amino acids. V lost 6 bases to trimming and J lost 7 bases; unmatched junction nucleotides: 10. Germline V gene data show CDR1 as LNHDA and CDR2 as SQIVND (reference sequence). The DNA of the CDR3 is TGTGCCAGTAGCATGGGGAGCGGGGGGCGAAATGAGCAGTTCTTC. Translated: CASSMGSGGRNEQFF.

V and J are TRBV7-6 and TRBJ1-1, with a tentative D call TRBD1 (6 bases). The germline gives CDR1 SGHVS, CDR2 FNYEAQ. This CDR3 spans 15 amino acids. V lost 0 bases to trimming and J lost 4 bases, with 12 bases between them. This chain's CDR3 is CASSLAGGGGTEAFF. CDR3 DNA sequence: TGTGCCAGCAGCTTAGCGGGTGGGGGCGGCACTGAAGCTTTCTTT.

The chain joins TRBV5-1 to TRBJ2-5; 8 nucleotides align to TRBD1. Germline values: CDR1 SGHRS, CDR2 YFSETQ. V lost 4 bases to trimming and J lost 4 bases; unmatched junction nucleotides: 6. The CDR3 has 14 residues. CDR3: CASSPSTGGETQYF. The CDR3 DNA follows: TGCGCCAGCAGCCCCTCCACAGGGGGAGAGACCCAGTACTTC.

The chain combines TRBV28 with TRBJ2-7, with 7 nucleotides matching TRBD1. Trimming removed 6 bases from V and 3 bases from J; junction bases left unmatched: 5. The CDR3 sequence is 13 residues long. Germline CDR1 reads MDHEN; CDR2 reads SYDVKM. The CDR3 nucleotides read TGTGCCAGCAGCTTTACAGGGGACTACGAGCAGTACTTC. Translated: CASSFTGDYEQYF.

This chain uses TRBV3-1 (or the pseudogene TRBV3-2) with TRBJ2-1, with 10 nucleotides matching TRBD2. Germline V lookup: CDR1 LGHDT, CDR2 YNNKEL (reference sequence). The trim removed 4 bases at V and 2 bases at J, leaving 2 bases unmatched. The length of the CDR3 is 15 residues. DNA of the CDR3: TGTGCCAGCAGCCCGAGCGGGGGGGCCTACAATGAGCAGTTCTTC. Its protein product is CASSPSGGAYNEQFF.

Regarding this clone: The sample holds other DNA sequences that translate to the same CDR3. The V and J genes are TRBV18 and TRBJ2-3, with D uncertain. V was clipped by 5 bases and J by 0 bases, with 3 bases between them. This CDR3 spans 12 amino acids. The germline gives CDR1 KGHSH, CDR2 LQKENI. This chain's CDR3 is CASSTSTDTQYF. The CDR3 DNA reads TGTGCCAGCTCAACTAGCACAGATACGCAGTATTTT.

The V and J genes are TRBV21-1 and TRBJ2-1; the table's D call of TRBD2 was not tested on the DNA. TRBV21-1 is marked as a pseudogene. The CDR3 runs to 18 residues. The CDR3 bases are TGTGCCAGCAGCAAAAGGCCGGGAGACGTAACCTCCTACAATGAGCAGTTCTTC. It yields the protein CASSKRPGDVTSYNEQFF.

This chain uses TRBV7-6 with TRBJ2-5, with 8 positions matching TRBD1. V lost 4 bases and J lost 4; bases outside the gene matches: 14. The germline V gene encodes CDR1 SGHVS and CDR2 FNYEAQ. CDR3 length: 17 amino acids. The chain's CDR3 is CASSSRGRTGYGETQYF. The DNA of the CDR3 is TGTGCCAGCAGCTCCAGGGGGAGGACAGGGTACGGAGAGACCCAGTACTTC.

This clone appeared once. Other nucleotide sequences in the sample specify the same CDR3. The rearrangement uses TRBV6-5 and TRBJ2-7, with TRBD1 matching 9 bases. V shed 6 bases, J shed 2 bases, and the junction held 2 bases outside the gene matches. In germline, CDR1 is MNHEY, CDR2 SVGAGI. The CDR3 consists of 13 residues. The CDR3 loop is CASRDRGPYEQYF. CDR3 sequence (DNA): TGTGCCAGCAGGGACAGGGGCCCCTACGAGCAGTACTTC.

For the CDR3, the DNA is TGTGCCAGCATGGGGCCGCATGGCTACACCTTC. It is translated as CASMGPHGYTF. This chain uses TRBV2 with TRBJ1-2; D may be TRBD1 (5 bases). The germline gives CDR1 SNHLY, CDR2 FYNNEI. The V end lost 7 bases, the J end lost 6 bases, and 9 bases lay between the germline ends. CDR3 length equals 11 residues.

The chain joins TRBV29-1 to TRBJ1-1; 11 bases agree with TRBD1. Germline CDR1 is SQVTM and CDR2 is ANQGSEA. This CDR3 comprises 13 residues. V trimming: 6 bases; J trimming: 4 bases; junction bases outside the gene matches: 4. CDR3 nucleotides: TGCAGCGTCCCGGGACAGGGGGGCACTGAAGCTTTCTTT. The encoded protein is CSVPGQGGTEAFF.

The chain joins TRBV11-2 to TRBJ2-5; D call uncertain. V shed 0 bases and J shed 1 base, with 6 bases lying between them. This CDR3 has 14 amino acids. Looked up from germline, CDR1 is SGHAT and CDR2 is FQNNGV. CDR3 sequence reads: CASSLEPVQETQYF. The CDR3 nucleotides read TGTGCCAGCAGCTTAGAACCAGTCCAAGAGACCCAGTACTTC.

The chain joins TRBV7-3 to TRBJ2-1, with D unresolved. Trimming removed 5 bases from V and 3 bases from J, with 8 bases in between. The CDR3 loop spans 13 amino acids. CDR1 and CDR2 (germline): SGHTA, FQGTGA. The CDR3 DNA sequence: TGTGCCAGCAGCCCAACCTACTACAATGAGCAGTTCTTC. Protein: CASSPTYYNEQFF.

This sequence joins TRBV19 and TRBJ2-1, with 16 bases lining up with TRBD2. Germline V gene data show CDR1 as LNHDA and CDR2 as SQIVND (reference sequence). After removal of 5 bases from V and 2 bases from J, the junction contained 6 bases not matched to a gene. This CDR3 has 18 residues. The CDR3: CASSAGLAGGLAYNEQFF. CDR3 sequence (DNA): TGTGCCAGTAGTGCGGGACTAGCGGGAGGGTTAGCCTACAATGAGCAGTTCTTC.